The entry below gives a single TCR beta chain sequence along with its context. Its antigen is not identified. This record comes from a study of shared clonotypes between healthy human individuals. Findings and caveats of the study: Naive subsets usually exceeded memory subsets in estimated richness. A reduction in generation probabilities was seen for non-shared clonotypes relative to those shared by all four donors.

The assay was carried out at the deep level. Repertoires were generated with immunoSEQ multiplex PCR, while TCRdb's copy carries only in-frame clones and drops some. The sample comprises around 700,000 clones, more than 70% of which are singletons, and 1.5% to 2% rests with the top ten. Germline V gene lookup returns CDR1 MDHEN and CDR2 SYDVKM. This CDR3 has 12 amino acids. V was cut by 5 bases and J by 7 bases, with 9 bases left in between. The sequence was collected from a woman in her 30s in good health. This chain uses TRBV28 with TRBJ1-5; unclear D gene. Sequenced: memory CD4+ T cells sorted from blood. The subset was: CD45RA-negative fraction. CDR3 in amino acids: CASSPEWQPQHF. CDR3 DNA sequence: TGTGCCAGCAGTCCGGAGTGGCAGCCCCAGCATTTT.